This T cell receptor (beta chain) originates from a study of T cells in narcolepsy. Across the whole study: Patients with NT1 or NT2 and healthy control donors were enrolled. Overall study results and limits: In some patient and control memory CD4+ samples, autoreactive clones were absent. Comparing one patient's CSF and blood CD4+ clonotypes highlighted HCRT- and TRIB2-specific autoreactive clonotypes. Reportedly, autoreactive clonotypes were serially detected in patients' blood but not controls'.

About this clone itself: Its specificity is unknown.

Libraries were prepared by immunoSEQ multiplex PCR; TCRdb keeps only in-frame clonotypes and omits some of them. The sample holds some 30,000 clones; about 89% are singletons and the top ten take approximately 0.89%. Sequencing input: memory (CD45RA-) CD4+ T cells from blood. This clonotype originated in a human donor in good health.

The CDR3 is CASSLVRRGGGATDTQYF. The DNA for the CDR3 is TGCGCCAGCAGCTTGGTTCGAAGGGGCGGGGGGGCAACAGATACGCAGTATTTT. The V call is TRBV5-1, the J call TRBJ2-3; the match to TRBD2 covers 9 bases. The V gene's germline CDR1 is SGHRS and CDR2 YFSETQ. V lost 0 bases to trimming and J lost 3 bases; unmatched junction nucleotides: 11. The CDR3 extends over 18 amino acids.